The next 21 T cell receptor beta chains were all read from a single sample in a study of CD8+ T cells in alopecia areata. cDNA serving as the sequencing template came from extracted, reverse transcribed RNA. Measured with immunoSEQ multiplex PCR; TCRdb has only the in-frame clones, and not every one. This sample has roughly 76,000 clones; 29% occur once, and the top ten carry more than 12%. The treatment: oral pan-JAK inhibitor, 5-10 mg twice daily. The sequencing used CD8+ T cells sorted from blood, collected at week 4, from a patient treated with tofacitinib. The receptors here all came from a human donor with alopecia areata.

Only a few counts were recorded for this clone. The chain couples TRBV29-1 to TRBJ1-1, with D hard to call. This CDR3 has 11 residues. V was pared by 4 bases and J by 6 bases, with 9 bases between. Germline CDR1 and CDR2: SQVTM and ANQGSEA. CDR3 nucleotide sequence: TGCAGCGTTGTCATGCAGGCTGAAGCTTTCTTT. Translation gives CSVVMQAEAFF.

The chain carries TRBV9 and TRBJ2-1; 8 bases fit TRBD2. Unmatched junction bases numbered 9, after V lost 3 bases and J lost 4 bases. CDR1 and CDR2 from the germline V gene are SGDLS and YYNGEE. The CDR3 is made up of 16 amino acids. The CDR3 DNA sequence: TGTGCCAGCAGCGCCCGAGCGGGAGCCACTTACAATGAGCAGTTCTTC. As protein: CASSARAGATYNEQFF.

This clone turned up a few times. The V and J genes are TRBV7-3 and TRBJ2-2; D uncertain. This CDR3 is built from 12 residues. Trimming pared 3 bases from V and 2 bases from J, leaving 1 base between. The germline V gene has CDR1 SGHTA and CDR2 FQGTGA. CDR3 sequence: CASSFNTGELFF. CDR3 DNA: TGTGCCAGCAGCTTCAACACCGGGGAGCTGTTTTTT.

The chain recombines TRBV9 with TRBJ2-2; 10 bases align to TRBD1. The J segment lost 4 bases and the V segment lost 3 bases, leaving 6 bases of the junction unmatched. This CDR3 has 16 amino acids. Germline V gene sequence: CDR1 SGDLS, CDR2 YYNGEE. The CDR3 DNA follows: TGTGCCAGCAGCGGCCGGGACAGGGGTAGCACCGGGGAGCTGTTTTTT. As protein: CASSGRDRGSTGELFF.

The chain joins TRBV15 to TRBJ2-1; TRBD1 matches at 9 bases. The CDR3 length is 14 residues. V shed 6 bases, J shed 4 bases, and the junction held 4 bases outside the gene matches. Germline-derived CDR1 and CDR2 are LNHNV and YYDKDF (reference sequence). The DNA for the CDR3 is TGTGCCACCAGTACGACAGGGGGGTACAATGAGCAGTTCTTC. The encoded protein is CATSTTGGYNEQFF.

This clone occurred a few times. The rearrangement joins TRBV7-9 to TRBJ2-7; D not certain. Trimming took 5 bases from V and 2 from J, leaving 10 bases between them. The CDR3 runs to 13 residues. Germline-derived CDR1 and CDR2 are SEHNR and FQNEAQ (reference sequence). The DNA for the CDR3 is TGTGCCAGCAGCCTGGCGGCGGCCTACGAGCAGTACTTC. It codes for CASSLAAAYEQYF.

This clone appeared many times. V and J are TRBV23-1 and TRBJ2-4; D is unresolved. TRBV23-1 has ORF status, its function being uncertain. Between the trimmed V and J ends, which lost 11 bases and 13 bases, there was a span of 12 bases. The CDR3 length is 9 residues. The CDR3 coding sequence is TGCGCCCCATGGACCGCCCAGTACTTC. This encodes CAPWTAQYF.

This clone was seen repeatedly, ten times or more. V gene TRBV6-6 combines with J gene TRBJ1-2; no clear D. Deletions cut 6 bases from V and 8 bases from J, with 13 bases between. The CDR3 covers 12 residues. The germline V gene has CDR1 MNHNY and CDR2 SVGAGI (reference sequence). The CDR3 loop reads CASSKTERGYTF. The CDR3, as DNA: TGTGCCAGCAGCAAAACGGAAAGAGGCTACACCTTC.

This rearrangement joins TRBV7-9 to TRBJ2-7, with D uncertain. The germline V gene has CDR1 SEHNR and CDR2 FQNEAQ (reference sequence). This CDR3 region has 14 residues. Trimming cost V 5 bases and J 0 bases, with 11 bases left between them. The DNA for the CDR3 is TGTGCCAGCAGCCCCGTCCTGAGCTCCTACGAGCAGTACTTC. Protein sequence: CASSPVLSSYEQYF.

The table lists this clone with a few counts. V gene TRBV27 combines with J gene TRBJ2-1; 11 nucleotides match TRBD2. With 5 bases clipped from V and 6 bases from J, the junction kept 6 bases outside the gene matches. CDR1 is MNHEY, CDR2 SMNVEV, per germline (reference sequence). CDR3 length: 15 amino acids. The CDR3, as DNA: TGTGCCAGCAGTGTTAGCGGGAGGGCCGGCAATGAGCAGTTCTTC. Encoded protein: CASSVSGRAGNEQFF.

This clone was counted a few times. The gene calls are TRBV5-1 and TRBJ2-1; 11 positions agree with TRBD2. Germline CDR1 SGHRS, CDR2 YFSETQ. The CDR3 loop spans 15 amino acids. The V gene end was trimmed by 0 bases and the J gene end by 8 bases; junction bases not matched to a gene: 4. CDR3 loop: CASSLVTSGRHEQFF. CDR3 nucleotide sequence: TGCGCCAGCAGCTTGGTAACTAGCGGGAGACATGAGCAGTTCTTC.

This chain joins TRBV5-8 and TRBJ2-7; no firm D call. Trimming cost V 3 bases and J 3 bases, with 10 bases left between them. CDR3 length: 13 residues. Germline V gene lookup returns CDR1 SGHTS and CDR2 YDEGEE. The CDR3 region has the DNA TGTGCCAGCAGCTACCGGGCCAACTACGAGCAGTACTTC. Protein product: CASSYRANYEQYF. Full variable domain (missing parts from reference TRBV5-8 and TRBJ2-7): EAGVTQSPTHLIKTRGQQATLRCSPISGHTSVYWYQQALGLGLQFLLWYDEGEERNRGNFPPRFSGRQFPNYSSELNVNALELEDSALYLCASSYRANYEQYFGPGTRLTVT.

In its sample, this clone was seen a few times. This chain uses TRBV5-1 with TRBJ2-7; D not certain. Germline V gene sequence: CDR1 SGHRS, CDR2 YFSETQ. Trimming took off 5 bases at V and 5 bases at J, with 11 bases between the two ends. The CDR3 runs 12 residues. The CDR3 region has the DNA TGCGCCAGCAGGGGAAATCTGGACGAGCAGTACTTC. Amino acids: CASRGNLDEQYF.

The chain joins TRBV2 to TRBJ1-5; tentative D call: TRBD1 (5 bases). CDR1 is SNHLY and CDR2 is FYNNEI in the germline V gene. The CDR3 extends over 14 amino acids. Trimming took 2 bases from V and 6 from J, leaving 11 bases between them. This chain's CDR3 is CASSERGEGQPQHF. As DNA, the CDR3 is TGTGCCAGCAGTGAAAGGGGCGAGGGTCAGCCCCAGCATTTT. Supplemented by reference TRBV2 and TRBJ1-5, the full variable domain reads EPEVTQTPSHQVTQMGQEVILRCVPISNHLYFYWYRQILGQKVEFLVSFYNNEISEKSEIFDDQFSVERPDGSNFTLKIRSTKLEDSAMYFCASSERGEGQPQHFGDGTRLSIL.

The chain joins TRBV30 to TRBJ1-1, with D possibly being TRBD1 (6 bases). The CDR3 is 14 residues long. Trimming removed 5 bases from V and 1 base from J, with 14 bases in between. Germline CDR1 reads GTSNPN; CDR2 reads SVGIG (reference sequence). CDR3 region: CAWSTGIGNTEAFF. The CDR3 DNA follows: TGTGCCTGGTCAACAGGGATCGGGAACACTGAAGCTTTCTTT.

This sequence joins TRBV7-2 and TRBJ2-1; 10 nucleotides agree with TRBD2. After removal of 4 bases from V and 3 bases from J, the junction contained 6 bases not matched to a gene. This CDR3 contains 16 residues. Looked up from germline, CDR1 is SGHTA and CDR2 is FQGNSA. This CDR3 is CASSSTTSGYYNEQFF. CDR3 sequence (DNA): TGTGCCAGCAGCTCGACGACTAGCGGGTACTACAATGAGCAGTTCTTC.

A word on this clone: Other DNA sequences in the same sample also yield this CDR3. This chain uses TRBV29-1 with TRBJ2-1, with 11 bases identical to TRBD1. V lost 1 base and J lost 6; bases outside the gene matches: 2. Germline V lookup: CDR1 SQVTM, CDR2 ANQGSEA. CDR3 length: 14 amino acids. The CDR3 loop is CSVEVGQGANEQFF. The CDR3 nucleotides are TGCAGCGTTGAAGTCGGACAGGGGGCCAATGAGCAGTTCTTC.

J is TRBJ2-5 and V is TRBV30, with D possibly TRBD1 on 6 matching bases. V dropped 3 bases and J dropped 7 bases, with 9 bases sitting between them. Germline lookup yields CDR1 GTSNPN and CDR2 SVGIG (reference sequence). This CDR3 region has 11 residues. CDR3 amino acids: CAWSAQGTQYF. CDR3 sequence (DNA): TGTGCCTGGAGCGCACAGGGGACCCAGTACTTC.

This chain connects TRBV5-5 to TRBJ2-7, with D perhaps matching TRBD2 (6 bases). The CDR3 length is 12 residues. Deletions cut 0 bases from V and 6 bases from J, with 7 bases between. Germline loops: CDR1 SGHKS, CDR2 YYEKEE (reference sequence). The CDR3 DNA follows: TGTGCCAGCAGCTTGGGGAGGGGCGAGCAGTACTTC. It encodes CASSLGRGEQYF. Supplemented by reference TRBV5-5 and TRBJ2-7, the full variable domain reads DAGVTQSPTHLIKTRGQQVTLRCSPISGHKSVSWYQQVLGQGPQFIFQYYEKEERGRGNFPDRFSARQFPNYSSELNVNALLLGDSALYLCASSLGRGEQYFGPGTRLTVT.

In this sample, this clone turned up a few times. The CDR3 loop reads CASSQDAGQGAGELFF. CDR3 bases: TGTGCCAGCAGCCAAGATGCGGGACAGGGAGCCGGGGAGCTGTTTTTT. V gene TRBV4-2 combines with J gene TRBJ2-2; TRBD1 agrees at 9 bases. With 0 bases clipped from V and 6 bases from J, the junction kept 5 bases outside the gene matches. This CDR3 region has 16 residues. Germline assignment: CDR1 LGHNA and CDR2 YNFKEQ.

The CDR3, as DNA: TGCAGCGTGGGGACTAGCGAGAATTACGAGCAGTACTTC. The encoded protein is CSVGTSENYEQYF. The rearrangement joins TRBV29-1 to TRBJ2-7; 10 nucleotides align to TRBD2. From germline, CDR1 is SQVTM and CDR2 ANQGSEA. The CDR3 is 13 residues long. V lost 6 bases, J lost 4 bases, and 6 bases stayed unmatched.